This T cell receptor beta chain was sequenced in a study of beta chain features in type 1 diabetes. For the study at large: Across every sample, around 98 million sorted cells were examined in total.

With respect to this clone: Its antigen is not known.

The V gene's germline CDR1 is LNHDA and CDR2 SQIVND (reference sequence). The CDR3 has 13 residues. V gave up 4 bases and J gave up 2 bases, with 7 bases separating them. General observations from the study: Moderately but significantly shorter TCRB CDR3s were found in Type 1 diabetes patients in all four CD4+ subsets.

cDNA synthesis used the whole RNA isolate, giving expressed TCRB sequences. Sequencing used immunoSEQ multiplex PCR; TCRdb keeps in-frame clones, though not all of them. The sample yields hundreds of thousands of clones, roughly an eighth seen once. This chain links TRBV19 with TRBJ2-3; no clear D. The specimen was naive CD4+ T cells from blood. The clonotype originates from a man between 18 and 29 years old with type 1 diabetes. The CDR3 DNA is TGTGCCAGTAGTAGGAGCAACACAGATACGCAGTATTTT. This gives the protein CASSRSNTDTQYF.